Following are 10 T cell receptor beta chains from one sample sequenced in a study of beta chain features in type 1 diabetes. Every isolated RNA sample was fully reverse transcribed, so sequencing captured expressed TCRB transcripts. Assay used: immunoSEQ multiplex PCR; TCRdb lists only in-frame clones, some missing. The sample includes 300,000 to 350,000 clones, 9.3% of them seen just once. Whole-study results and caveats: Type 1 diabetes patients had TCRB CDR3s that were shorter (moderately but significantly so) in all four CD4+ subsets.

These receptors lack a known antigen. Material: central memory CD4+ T cells from blood. The receptors originated from a man aged 25 to 45 with type 1 diabetes.

This clone was detected many times. The CDR3 DNA follows: TGCGCCAGCAGCCGGACCCCTTCCAGCTCTGGAAACACCATATATTTT. Translated, it gives CASSRTPSSSGNTIYF. The gene calls are TRBV4-3 and TRBJ1-3; no clear D gene. The CDR3 sequence is 16 residues long. Trimming took off 4 bases at V and 0 bases at J, with 13 bases between the two ends. Germline CDR1 LGHNA, CDR2 YSLEER.

This clone was recorded a few times. This rearrangement joins TRBV7-9 to TRBJ1-5; D possibly corresponds to TRBD1 (5 bases). CDR1 is SEHNR and CDR2 is FQNEAQ in the germline V gene (reference sequence). Trimming cost V 4 bases and J 5 bases, with 9 bases left between them. CDR3 size: 13 residues. The DNA for the CDR3 is TGTGCCAGCAGCTCCCAACAGGATCAGCCCCAGCATTTT. As protein: CASSSQQDQPQHF.

This rearrangement joins TRBV5-7 to TRBJ1-5, with D possibly matching TRBD1 (5 bases). TRBV5-7 is labeled an ORF, and its function is uncertain. This CDR3 spans 16 amino acids. V shed 3 bases and J shed 0 bases, with 13 bases lying between them. The CDR3 DNA follows: TGTGCCAGCAGCTCCGGACCAAGGGGTAGCAATCAGCCCCAGCATTTT. Protein product: CASSSGPRGSNQPQHF.

This clone was counted between two and nine times. As the CDR3 is not closed by the conserved phenylalanine or tryptophan, this likely results from a read error. No DNA is shown, since the ends of the CDR3 on it are uncertain; the CDR3 is the one TCRdb lists. The genes are TRBV2 and TRBJ1-1. The germline gives CDR1 SNHLY, CDR2 FYNNEI. The CDR3 is made up of 13 amino acids, end residues included. CDR3 loop: CASSESRPRLRFS.

There are a few counts of this clone. The chain uses TRBV5-8 and TRBJ1-2, with 8 bases aligning to TRBD1. The V and J ends lost 1 base and 0 bases, in that order; junction bases with no gene match: 8. CDR1 and CDR2 from the germline V gene are SGHTS and YDEGEE. This CDR3 has 17 amino acids. The CDR3 DNA is TGTGCCAGCAGCTTGCAGGGGGCGCGTCTAACTAACTATGGCTACACCTTC. Its protein is CASSLQGARLTNYGYTF.

This clone has a handful of counts. The genes are TRBV5-4 and TRBJ2-1; the match to TRBD1 covers 11 bases. The CDR3 loop spans 15 amino acids. CDR1 and CDR2 (germline): SGHNT, YYREEE (reference sequence). V was pared by 4 bases and J by 7 bases, with 7 bases of the junction left unmatched. The CDR3, as DNA: TGTGCCAGCAGCACCGGGACAGGGGGACTAAATGAGCAGTTCTTC. Amino acid sequence: CASSTGTGGLNEQFF.

The chain carries TRBV7-9 and TRBJ2-5; no clear D. There are 15 residues in the CDR3. CDR1 is SEHNR and CDR2 is FQNEAQ in the germline V gene (reference sequence). V gave up 3 bases and J gave up 2 bases, with 13 bases separating them. DNA of the CDR3: TGTGCCAGCAGCTTTACTCACGCTATTCAAGAGACCCAGTACTTC. Protein: CASSFTHAIQETQYF.

CDR3 loop: CASTRTGEVYGELFF. The CDR3 region has the DNA TGTGCCAGCACCCGGACAGGGGAGGTATACGGGGAGCTGTTTTTT. The chain uses TRBV10-3 and TRBJ2-2, with TRBD1 matching over 9 bases. V was clipped by 10 bases and J by 7 bases; unmatched bases: 13. The CDR3 length is 15 residues. Germline-derived CDR1 and CDR2 are ENHRY and SYGVKD.

This clone was found a few times. The chain links TRBV29-1 to TRBJ2-5; 9 positions agree with TRBD2. From germline, CDR1 is SQVTM and CDR2 ANQGSEA. J was trimmed by 0 bases and V by 4 bases; bases with no gene match: 9. The CDR3 covers 16 residues. The CDR3 nucleotides are TGCAGCGTTGCCCCCTGGGCTAGCGGGGACCAAGAGACCCAGTACTTC. Protein: CSVAPWASGDQETQYF.

This clone has only a few counts. The chain has TRBV29-1 and TRBJ1-1, with a possible D match to TRBD1 (5 bases). Germline V gene sequence: CDR1 SQVTM, CDR2 ANQGSEA. V lost 7 bases to trimming and J lost 4 bases, with 16 bases between them. This CDR3 region has 13 residues. The CDR3 reads CSACRVGSTEAFF. CDR3 in DNA: TGCAGCGCTTGCAGGGTTGGCAGCACTGAAGCTTTCTTT.